A single sample gave rise to the 21 T cell receptor beta chains below, sequenced in a study of blood T cell repertoires in COVID-19. Data came from immunoSEQ multiplex PCR; TCRdb stores just in-frame clones and leaves some out. The sample records 71,000 or so clones, about four fifths being singletons. The specimen was peripheral blood. The receptor source for this set is a man aged 50 to 59 with acute or convalescent COVID-19.

In this sample, this clone turned up a few times. The chain carries TRBV7-2 and TRBJ2-1, with D tentatively TRBD1 (5 bases). The CDR3 is 16 residues long. Trimming shortened V by 6 bases and J by 9 bases, and 24 bases separated the two germline ends. CDR1 is SGHTA, CDR2 FQGNSA, per germline. For the CDR3, the DNA is TGTGCCAGCAGAGATGAGTGGCAGGGCCGCACGGGTGAGCAGTTCTTC. Its translation is CASRDEWQGRTGEQFF.

The chain recombines TRBV4-3 with TRBJ2-1; 7 positions agree with TRBD2. Germline loops: CDR1 LGHNA, CDR2 YSLEER. With V trimmed by 1 base and J by 8 bases, 8 bases remained unmatched. CDR3 length equals 15 residues. The DNA of the CDR3 is TGCGCCAGCAGCCAAGGGGCTAGCGGAGGGCATGAGCAGTTCTTC. Protein sequence: CASSQGASGGHEQFF.

The chain is built from TRBV19 and TRBJ2-2; D is possibly TRBD1 (6 bases). This CDR3 region has 13 residues. Germline V CDR1 and CDR2: LNHDA, SQIVND (reference sequence). The V gene lost 6 bases and the J gene lost 10 bases, with 15 bases spanning the gap. The CDR3 DNA reads TGTGCCAGTAGGCCCCATGGGGGCGAGGAGCTGTTTTTT. This encodes CASRPHGGEELFF.

The CDR3 is CASSSSAGPRSQPQHF. In nucleotides, the CDR3 is TGTGCCAGCAGTTCTTCCGCGGGACCCCGATCTCAGCCCCAGCATTTT. The J gene is TRBJ1-5, the V gene TRBV7-9, with TRBD1 as a possible D gene (5 bases). The CDR3 spans 16 residues. Germline values: CDR1 SEHNR, CDR2 FQNEAQ (reference sequence). V shed 6 bases and J shed 6 bases, with 21 bases lying between them.

This chain joins TRBV19 and TRBJ1-2; a weak D match, TRBD1 (5 bases). This CDR3 region has 12 residues. V lost 4 bases and J lost 8, with 11 bases in between. Germline V lookup: CDR1 LNHDA, CDR2 SQIVND (reference sequence). For the CDR3, the DNA is TGTGCCAGTAGTACCGGACATGAAGGCTACACCTTC. Amino acid sequence: CASSTGHEGYTF.

This clone was observed a single time. The CDR3 region has the DNA TGTGCCAGCAGTTACTCGGCGGACAGGGCCCACGAGCAGTACTTC. This gives the protein CASSYSADRAHEQYF. The V gene is TRBV6-5, the J gene TRBJ2-7; TRBD1 agrees at 8 bases. With 0 bases clipped from V and 5 bases from J, the junction kept 6 bases outside the gene matches. Germline V CDR1 and CDR2: MNHEY, SVGAGI. The length of the CDR3 is 15 residues.

The rearrangement uses TRBV4-1 and TRBJ2-7; a weak D match, TRBD2 (5 bases). Germline V CDR1 and CDR2: MGHRA, YSYEKL. Deletions cut 4 bases from V and 2 bases from J, with 21 bases between. CDR3 length: 17 residues. The CDR3 region has the DNA TGCGCCAGCAGCCTAACCAGCCCCGACCTCGGGGCCTACGAGCAGTACTTC. The encoded protein is CASSLTSPDLGAYEQYF.

The CDR3 spells CASSVLGGGMNTEAFF. In nucleotides, the CDR3 is TGTGCCAGTAGTGTCCTCGGGGGTGGGATGAACACTGAAGCTTTCTTT. The genes are TRBV19 and TRBJ1-1; possibly TRBD1 for D (5 bases). CDR1 LNHDA and CDR2 SQIVND come from the germline V gene (reference sequence). Trimming shortened V by 5 bases and J by 0 bases, and 16 bases separated the two germline ends. The CDR3 runs to 16 residues.

This chain uses TRBV30 with TRBJ2-5, with a tentative D call TRBD1 (5 bases). Trimming took off 0 bases at V and 7 bases at J, with 15 bases between the two ends. The CDR3 has 14 amino acids. Germline CDR1 GTSNPN, CDR2 SVGIG (reference sequence). CDR3 nucleotides: TGTGCCTGGAGTGTAAAGGCAGGGAAAGGGACCCAGTACTTC. Amino acids: CAWSVKAGKGTQYF. The full variable domain, its missing parts supplied by reference TRBV30 and TRBJ2-5, is SQTIHQWPATLVQPVGSPLSLECTVEGTSNPNLYWYRQAAGRGLQLLFYSVGIGQISSEVPQNLSASRPQDRQFILSSKKLLLSDSGFYLCAWSVKAGKGTQYFGPGTRLLVL.

V gene TRBV19 combines with J gene TRBJ2-3; no clear D. Germline V CDR1 and CDR2: LNHDA, SQIVND (reference sequence). This CDR3 is built from 13 residues. Trimming stripped 0 bases from V and 8 bases from J, with 9 bases between. CDR3 region: CASSIEIVGTQYF. CDR3 coding DNA: TGTGCCAGTAGTATAGAGATAGTCGGTACGCAGTATTTT.

V and J are TRBV6-4 and TRBJ2-2; D perhaps matches TRBD2 (5 bases). With 8 bases removed from V and 4 bases from J, the gap between germline ends came to 14 bases. Germline V gene sequence: CDR1 MRHNA, CDR2 SNTAGT. The CDR3 length is 14 residues. The CDR3 sequence is CASPMRGSTGELFF. DNA for the CDR3: TGTGCCAGCCCCATGCGAGGGAGCACCGGGGAGCTGTTTTTT.

The V gene is TRBV2, the J gene TRBJ1-4, with no clear D. The CDR3 is 11 residues long. The V end was cut by 5 bases, the J end by 8 bases, with 6 bases between. Germline V lookup: CDR1 SNHLY, CDR2 FYNNEI. The CDR3 here is CASSLEEKLFF. The DNA for the CDR3 is TGTGCCAGCAGTCTGGAGGAAAAACTGTTTTTT.

This clone was seen only once. The V and J genes are TRBV7-9 and TRBJ2-5; 10 bases line up with TRBD2. The V and J ends lost 5 bases and 5 bases, in that order; junction bases with no gene match: 8. Germline CDR1 reads SEHNR; CDR2 reads FQNEAQ (reference sequence). CDR3 length: 15 residues. The CDR3 DNA is TGTGCCAGCAGCCTGACTAGCGGGCTTGGGGAGACCCAGTACTTC. Protein: CASSLTSGLGETQYF.

The chain recombines TRBV10-2 with TRBJ2-4; D is perhaps TRBD2 (6 bases). Germline CDR1 is WSHSY and CDR2 is SAAADI. The CDR3 is 15 residues long. Trimming cost V 2 bases and J 0 bases, with 8 bases left between them. The CDR3 loop is CASSEEGLAKNIQYF. The CDR3 DNA is TGCGCCAGCAGTGAGGAGGGACTAGCCAAAAACATTCAGTACTTC.

The rearrangement links TRBV12-3 or TRBV12-4 to TRBJ1-1; TRBD1 matches 8 bases. V was pared by 5 bases and J by 6 bases, with 5 bases of the junction left unmatched. The CDR3 has 13 residues. The DNA for the CDR3 is TGTGCCAGCAGTCTAACAGGGGGGCCTGAAGCTTTCTTT. The encoded protein is CASSLTGGPEAFF.

The table lists this clone with a few counts. This CDR3 reads CASSEQLSDTQYF. The CDR3 DNA reads as TGTGCCAGCAGTGAACAGTTGTCAGATACGCAGTATTTT. The chain couples TRBV2 to TRBJ2-3; no clear D gene. This CDR3 comprises 13 residues. With 2 bases removed from V and 4 bases from J, the gap between germline ends came to 7 bases. Per germline, CDR1 SNHLY and CDR2 FYNNEI.

The chain employs TRBV6-5 and TRBJ1-6; D gene uncertain. The CDR3 extends over 11 amino acids. Germline lookup yields CDR1 MNHEY and CDR2 SVGAGI. Trimming removed 8 bases from V and 14 bases from J, with 13 bases in between. DNA of the CDR3: TGTGCCAGCCACACCCCCTCTTCCCTCCACTTT. Translated: CASHTPSSLHF.

The chain's CDR3 is CASSERTGGNQPQHF. DNA of the CDR3: TGTGCCAGCAGTGAAAGGACAGGGGGCAATCAGCCCCAGCATTTT. The V call is TRBV2, the J call TRBJ1-5; 9 bases fit TRBD1. The V and J ends lost 2 bases and 2 bases, in that order; junction bases with no gene match: 1. There are 15 residues in the CDR3. Germline CDR1 and CDR2: SNHLY and FYNNEI.

The V and J genes are TRBV18 and TRBJ2-5, with TRBD2 matching over 7 bases. The V gene's germline CDR1 is KGHSH and CDR2 LQKENI. Trimming cost V 4 bases and J 4 bases; bases outside gene matches: 9. The CDR3 spans 15 residues. CDR3 DNA sequence: TGTGCCAGCTCACGGGAGGGAGTCCGTGGAGAGACCCAGTACTTC. Encoded protein: CASSREGVRGETQYF.

The V and J genes are TRBV29-1 and TRBJ2-7; the D gene is possibly TRBD1 (7 bases). This CDR3 is built from 13 residues. Germline-derived CDR1 and CDR2 are SQVTM and ANQGSEA. V lost 7 bases to trimming and J lost 2 bases, with 15 bases between them. CDR3 sequence (DNA): TGCAGCGCCTCCAGGGGGGCTACCTACGAGCAGTACTTC. Translation: CSASRGATYEQYF.

The V gene is TRBV7-8, the J gene TRBJ1-1; D might be TRBD1 (5 bases). Germline values: CDR1 SGHVS, CDR2 FQNEAQ. Trimming left V 1 base short and J 1 base short, with 7 bases between. This CDR3 region has 14 residues. The CDR3 nucleotides are TGTGCCAGCAGCTTAGTAGGGGAGAACACTGAAGCTTTCTTT. The encoded protein is CASSLVGENTEAFF.